These 18 T cell receptor beta chains share one sample of origin, sequenced in a study of prognosis after radiotherapy for stage I lung cancer. It was by two-round multiplex PCR that TCR beta CDR3 was amplified from genomic DNA. Each TRBV and TRBJ gene had its own primer in the first PCR round. MiXCR was run by TCRdb on the multiplex PCR reads, yielding one entry per CDR3 protein. Of around 56,000 distinct CDR3 sequences listed, 26% are singletons. Sequencing used PBMCs, obtained before or after stereotactic body radiation therapy (not recorded which). The receptors were sampled from a donor of 50 years or more with non-small cell lung cancer.

Concerning this clonotype: Relative to the germline gene, one junction end is altered; a read error may explain this. This chain joins TRBV7-7 and TRBJ2-1, with TRBD2 matching over 7 bases. The CDR3 has 14 residues. Germline loops: CDR1 SSHAT, CDR2 FNYEAQ (reference sequence). This CDR3 reads CASSPGGNYNEQFF. CDR3 nucleotides: TGTGCTAGCAGCCCCGGGGGGAATTACAATGAGCAGTTCTTC.

This clonotype was seen repeatedly, ten times or more. The chain employs TRBV20-1 and TRBJ1-2; a possible D gene is TRBD1 (6 bases). CDR1 is DFQATT, CDR2 SNEGSKA, per germline (reference sequence). The CDR3 has 14 residues. Between the trimmed V and J ends, which lost 0 bases and 2 bases, there was a span of 10 bases. The CDR3 bases are TGCAGTGCTAGAGACCAGACAGGAAACTATGGCTACACCTTC. Residues: CSARDQTGNYGYTF.

This clonotype has at least ten counts. The chain recombines TRBV5-1 with TRBJ2-3; 11 nucleotides agree with TRBD2. The germline CDR1 and CDR2 sequences are SGHRS and YFSETQ. V lost 2 bases to trimming and J lost 1 base; unmatched junction nucleotides: 0. CDR3 length: 15 residues. CDR3 sequence reads: CASSLLAGGTDTQYF. DNA of the CDR3: TGCGCCAGCAGCTTACTAGCGGGGGGCACAGATACGCAGTATTTT.

Of note for this clonotype: This may come from a read error, since a much larger clone is one base off. V usage is TRBV3-1 and J usage is TRBJ1-1; D is undetermined. This CDR3 has 14 residues. Germline V gene lookup returns CDR1 LGHDT and CDR2 YNNKEL (reference sequence). The CDR3 DNA sequence: TGTGCCAGCAGACAAGGGTTCCAGAGAACTGAAGCTTTCTTT. Amino acid sequence: CASRQGFQRTEAFF.

About this clonotype itself: A much more abundant neighbour one base away suggests this may be a read error. This sequence joins TRBV6-2 or TRBV6-3 and TRBJ2-4; a possible D gene is TRBD2 (5 bases). The CDR3 is made up of 13 amino acids. Trimming removed 5 bases from V and 8 bases from J, with 13 bases in between. Germline V lookup: CDR1 MNHEY, CDR2 SVGEGT. The CDR3 here is CASSVREMDIQYF. CDR3 bases: TGTGCCAGCAGTGTTAGGGAGATGGACATTCAGTACTTC.

In this sample, this clonotype turned up many times. This sequence joins TRBV6-1 and TRBJ1-5; D is ambiguous. Germline-derived CDR1 and CDR2 are MNHNS and SASEGT. V was pared by 5 bases and J by 7 bases, with 12 bases between. This CDR3 is 13 amino acids long. CDR3 protein: CASSPPEGQPQHF. CDR3 DNA: TGTGCCAGCAGTCCTCCCGAGGGACAGCCCCAGCATTTT.

This clonotype was seen repeatedly, ten times or more. The chain joins TRBV12-3 or TRBV12-4 to TRBJ2-3; perhaps TRBD2 as D (5 bases). This CDR3 has 15 residues. Trimming cost V 2 bases and J 4 bases, with 13 bases left between them. CDR3 sequence: CASSLFGRRADTQYF. The CDR3, as DNA: TGTGCCAGCAGTTTATTCGGCAGGCGGGCAGATACGCAGTATTTT.

Points on this clonotype: Only one base separates this from a far larger clonotype, so it likely reflects a read error. This chain connects TRBV6-2 or TRBV6-3 to TRBJ2-3; D could derive from TRBD1 or TRBD2 (5 bases each). CDR3 size: 15 residues. The V gene's germline CDR1 is MNHEY and CDR2 SVGEGT. V shed 7 bases and J shed 3 bases, with 17 bases lying between them. Written as DNA, the CDR3 is TGTGCCAGCACCAATGAGGGCAGGGATACAGATACGCAGTATTTT. Its translation: CASTNEGRDTDTQYF.

About this clonotype: A read error is likely here: a far larger clone is one base away. This chain uses TRBV19 with TRBJ1-1; D gene uncertain. Near its end, the DNA agrees better with TRBJ1-6, so the J call may be wrong. The CDR3 is 17 amino acids. Germline CDR1 LNHDA, CDR2 SQIVND (reference sequence). DNA for the CDR3: TGTGCCAGTAGTATAGACCGTGGCTTTGGCACGGATTCACACCTCCACTTT. Protein: CASSIDRGFGTDSHLHF.

This clonotype has ten or more counts. The rearrangement joins TRBV9 to TRBJ1-1, with TRBD1 as a possible D gene (6 bases). The CDR3 runs to 14 residues. The germline CDR1 and CDR2 sequences are SGDLS and YYNGEE. V dropped 5 bases and J dropped 1 base, with 12 bases sitting between them. The CDR3 is CASSGLGQNTEAFF. CDR3 nucleotide sequence: TGTGCCAGCAGTGGCCTGGGACAGAACACTGAAGCTTTCTTT. The full variable domain, in which reference TRBV9 and TRBJ1-1 provide the parts outside the CDR3, is DSGVTQTPKHLITATGQRVTLRCSPRSGDLSVYWYQQSLDQGLQFLIQYYNGEERAKGNILERFSAQQFPDLHSELNLSSLELGDSALYFCASSGLGQNTEAFFGQGTRLTVV.

This clonotype was detected ten times or more. V gene TRBV25-1 combines with J gene TRBJ2-1; 8 nucleotides match TRBD2. V was pared by 3 bases and J by 4 bases, with 11 bases of the junction left unmatched. Per germline, CDR1 MGHDK and CDR2 SYGVNS. This CDR3 comprises 17 residues. The CDR3 DNA sequence: TGTGCCAGCAGTGAGAGGGGCGGGGGGCGAAATTACAATGAGCAGTTCTTC. Its protein is CASSERGGGRNYNEQFF.

Notes on this clonotype: One end of the junction fails to match germline, which may point to a read error. The CDR3 sequence is CSSSESSRSPPGELFF. CDR3 DNA sequence: TGTTCCAGCAGTGAGTCTTCCCGTAGCCCGCCCGGGGAGCTGTTTTTT. This sequence joins TRBV10-2 and TRBJ2-2; D remains unclear. The CDR3 extends over 16 amino acids. The germline CDR1 and CDR2 sequences are WSHSY and SAAADI.

About this clonotype itself: It is likely a read error: a sequence one base away is far more abundant. The chain links TRBV6-4 to TRBJ1-3; D is unclear. The CDR3 is 11 residues long. Deletions cut 5 bases from V and 12 bases from J, with 11 bases between. From germline, CDR1 is MRHNA and CDR2 SNTAGT. CDR3 protein: CASSYGGSIYF. The CDR3 coding sequence is TGTGCCAGCAGTTACGGAGGCAGCATATATTTT.

This clonotype was counted at least ten times. J is TRBJ1-5 and V is TRBV7-3; no definite D call. V was pared by 4 bases and J by 2 bases, with 21 bases between. The CDR3 length is 18 residues. Germline lookup yields CDR1 SGHTA and CDR2 FQGTGA. The CDR3 reads CASSSLGLGKIGNQPQHF. The CDR3 region has the DNA TGTGCCAGCAGCTCCCTGGGGTTAGGTAAGATTGGCAATCAGCCCCAGCATTTT.

The chain joins TRBV6-1 to TRBJ2-6; 13 nucleotides align to TRBD2. Germline lookup yields CDR1 MNHNS and CDR2 SASEGT. Losses at the gene ends were 5 bases for V and 5 bases for J; bases not matched to a gene: 3. This CDR3 has 16 residues. The CDR3 reads CASSRLAGGRANVLTF. CDR3 bases: TGTGCCAGCAGTCGACTAGCGGGGGGCCGGGCCAACGTCCTGACTTTC.

Regarding this clonotype: A much larger clonotype is one base distant, so this may be a read error. V is TRBV25-1 and J is TRBJ1-4, with 7 bases aligning to TRBD1. Germline V gene data show CDR1 as MGHDK and CDR2 as SYGVNS. CDR3 length equals 13 residues. The CDR3 DNA sequence: TGTGACAGCACGTACAGGGGCGGTGAAAAACTGTTTTTT. Translated, it gives CDSTYRGGEKLFF.

This clonotype was seen repeatedly, ten times or more. The gene calls are TRBV6-2 or TRBV6-3 and TRBJ1-1, with D possibly TRBD1 on 6 matching bases. CDR1 is MNHEY, CDR2 SVGEGT, per germline. CDR3 length: 15 amino acids. V dropped 6 bases and J dropped 1 base, with 15 bases sitting between them. CDR3 nucleotides: TGTGCCAGCAGCCCCCGAGGGGGGGGGAACACTGAAGCTTTCTTT. It codes for CASSPRGGGNTEAFF.

This clonotype was seen repeatedly, ten times or more. This chain uses TRBV6-5 with TRBJ2-3; D perhaps matches TRBD1 (5 bases). Germline V gives CDR1 MNHEY, CDR2 SVGAGI. V lost 4 bases and J 6 bases, leaving 8 bases between the germline ends. This CDR3 has 12 residues. The CDR3 sequence is CASSSDKDTQYF. The DNA of the CDR3 is TGTGCCAGCAGTTCGGACAAGGATACGCAGTATTTT.